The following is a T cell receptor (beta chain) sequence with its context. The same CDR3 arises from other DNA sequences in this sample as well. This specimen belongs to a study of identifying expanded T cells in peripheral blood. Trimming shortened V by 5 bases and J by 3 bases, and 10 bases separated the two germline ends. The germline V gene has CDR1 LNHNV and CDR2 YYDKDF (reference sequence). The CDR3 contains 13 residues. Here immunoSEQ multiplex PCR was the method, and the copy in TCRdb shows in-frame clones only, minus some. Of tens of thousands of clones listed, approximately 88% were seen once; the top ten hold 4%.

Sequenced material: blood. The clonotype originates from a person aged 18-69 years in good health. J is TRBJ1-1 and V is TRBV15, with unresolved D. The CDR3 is CATSSRADTEAFF. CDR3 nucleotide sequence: TGTGCCACCAGCTCAAGAGCAGACACTGAAGCTTTCTTT. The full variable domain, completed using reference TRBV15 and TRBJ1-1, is DAMVIQNPRYQVTQFGKPVTLSCSQTLNHNVMYWYQQKSSQAPKLLFHYYDKDFNNEADTPDNFQSRRPNTSFCFLDIRSPGLGDTAMYLCATSSRADTEAFFGQGTRLTVV.